These 2 T cell receptor beta chains originate from one sample sequenced in a study of shared clonotypes between healthy human individuals. The data were produced by immunoSEQ multiplex PCR, yet TCRdb's version contains in-frame clones alone and is incomplete. The sample comprises around 440,000 clones, approximately 71% of which are singletons, and more than 10% rests with the top ten. Sequencing input: PBMCs. These TCRs come from a middle-aged woman in good health. Some clones in this sample may be carry-over from other donors' samples.

This clone was seen only a few times. The rearrangement joins TRBV7-9 to TRBJ2-2; possibly TRBD2 for D (6 bases). V was cut by 6 bases and J by 2 bases, with 7 bases left in between. The CDR3 runs to 13 residues. Germline V gene data show CDR1 as SEHNR and CDR2 as FQNEAQ (reference sequence). For the CDR3, the DNA is TGTGCCAGCAGGGGACTTAACACCGGGGAGCTGTTTTTT. Its protein is CASRGLNTGELFF.

About this clone itself: A much larger clone differs by one base, so this may be a read error. This same CDR3 is encoded by further DNA sequences in the sample. This chain uses TRBV5-5 with TRBJ2-7; D is undetermined. The V end lost 4 bases, the J end lost 0 bases, and 5 bases lay between the germline ends. The CDR3 extends over 12 amino acids. The germline CDR1 and CDR2 sequences are SGHKS and YYEKEE (reference sequence). The CDR3 coding sequence is TGTGCCAGCAGCCCCAGCTCCTACGAGCAGTACTTC. Encoded protein: CASSPSSYEQYF.